This is a list of T cell receptor beta chains from one sample in a study of CD8 T cells in ankylosing spondylitis. In TCRdb, the 5' RACE reads were re-called with MiXCR into one record per CDR3 protein. The table records almost 250,000 distinct CDR3 sequences, roughly 32% of them present only once. The sample was blood, either unsorted or a sorted T cell fraction (not recorded which). The source is a male donor with ankylosing spondylitis or in good health (not recorded which). CDR3s include the opening cysteine and the closing phenylalanine or tryptophan. The D gene is left open where the match is weak. Clone size, where shown, is once, few, many, or a class for clones that have expanded.

TRBV5-5	TRBJ2-2	-	TRBD2	TGTGCCAGCAGCCCCTCCCGGACTAGCGGTCCCGGGGAGCTGTTTTTT	CASSPSRTSGPGELFF
TRBV12-3/TRBV12-4	TRBJ2-4	-	-	TGTGCCAGCAGCCCCTACCCCAAAAACATTCAGTACTTC	CASSPYPKNIQYF
TRBV5-6	TRBJ2-7	-	-	TGTGCCAGCAGCTTGGCGGGAGTCGGGCTCGGCGAGCAGTACTTC	CASSLAGVGLGEQYF
TRBV10-3	TRBJ2-3	few	-	TGTGCCATCAGTGTCAGAGATACGCAGTATTTT	CAISVRDTQYF
TRBV6-5	TRBJ2-1	-	TRBD2	TGTGCCAGCAGTTCGGGACTAGCGGGGCCGTCCTACAATGAGCAGTTCTTC	CASSSGLAGPSYNEQFF
TRBV29-1	TRBJ2-1	few	TRBD2	TGCAGCGTTGAGAACATCCGGACTAGCGGGGGCCCCTCCTACAATGAGCAGTTCTTC	CSVENIRTSGGPSYNEQFF
TRBV9	TRBJ2-7	few	-	TGTGCCAGCAGTGCACGGGCCTCGGCCGACTACGAGCAGTACTTC	CASSARASADYEQYF
TRBV11-1	TRBJ2-1	few	-	TGTGCCAGCAGCTTAGTAAGGCGCTACTCCTACAATGAGCAGTTCTTC	CASSLVRRYSYNEQFF
TRBV7-2	TRBJ2-1	many	-	TGTGCCAGCAGCGGCGGACATGAGCAGTTCTTC	CASSGGHEQFF
TRBV27	TRBJ1-2	-	TRBD1	TGTGCCAGCAGCACTGTACAGGGGGGCCATGGCTACACCTTC	CASSTVQGGHGYTF
TRBV2	TRBJ2-3	-	TRBD1	TGTGCCAGCAGTGACCCACCCACGACAGGGTGGGCAGATACGCAGTATTTT	CASSDPPTTGWADTQYF
TRBV5-1	TRBJ2-7	-	-	TGCGCCAGCAGCTTTGCCCTGCCTGACTACGAGCAGTACTTC	CASSFALPDYEQYF
TRBV4-2	TRBJ2-2	-	-	TGTGCCAGCAGCCAAGAGGTCGCGGGGACCGGGGAGCTGTTTTTT	CASSQEVAGTGELFF
TRBV20-1	TRBJ1-5	many	-	TGCAGTGCTAGAGAGGGACATAATAATCAGCCCCAGCATTTT	CSAREGHNNQPQHF
TRBV20-1	TRBJ2-7	-	TRBD2	TGCAGTGCTCTAAGGACTAGCGGGGGACCCTACGAGCAGTACTTC	CSALRTSGGPYEQYF
TRBV6-5	TRBJ2-1	few	-	TGTGCCAGCAGTTATTATAAAAATACTATCAGGGGCAATGAGCAGTTCTTC	CASSYYKNTIRGNEQFF
TRBV10-3	TRBJ1-5	many	-	TGTGCCATCAGTGAGTCGAGCAGGATGGGCAATCAGCCCCAGCATTTT	CAISESSRMGNQPQHF
TRBV12-3/TRBV12-4	TRBJ1-2	-	TRBD1	TGTGCCAGCAGTTGGGCAGGGGGCGACTATGGCTACACCTTC	CASSWAGGDYGYTF
TRBV6-5	TRBJ2-7	-	-	TGTGCCAGCAAGAGGGACCACGAGCAGTACTTC	CASKRDHEQYF
TRBV27	TRBJ2-7	-	TRBD1	TGTGCCAGCAGGGGGACAGGAACCTACGAGCAGTACTTC	CASRGTGTYEQYF